Listed below are T cell receptor beta chains from one sample, sequenced in a study of blood T cell repertoires in COVID-19. Profiled with immunoSEQ multiplex PCR; TCRdb holds only in-frame clones, not every one. The data hold about 220,000 clones, with around 87% observed a single time. Sequencing used peripheral blood. These receptors all stem from a woman aged 30 to 39 who had recovered from COVID-19. Both conserved end residues are part of each CDR3. D genes are given only for firm matches. Clone size is shown for a subset of rows, as once, few, many or a class of expanded clone.

v_gene	d_gene	abundance	j_gene	CDR3nt	CDR3aa
TRBV13	TRBD1	.	TRBJ1-4	TGTGCCAGCAGCAACGGACAGGGGACGGGGGAAAAACTGTTTTTT	CASSNGQGTGEKLFF
TRBV6-5	TRBD1	.	TRBJ1-1	TGTGCCAGCAGCCGTGACAGGGTTACTTTCTTT	CASSRDRVTFF
TRBV2	.	.	TRBJ1-2	TGTGCCAGCCGCGGCACAGGGATGGGCTACACCTTC	CASRGTGMGYTF
TRBV19	.	.	TRBJ1-2	TGTGCCAGTAGTACCGACCCTAGCGTCGGGGTCGGTGGCTACACCTTC	CASSTDPSVGVGGYTF
TRBV18	TRBD2	.	TRBJ2-1	TGTGCCAGCTCACCACCGAGCGGGGGGGCCGAGAATGAGCAGTTCTTC	CASSPPSGGAENEQFF
TRBV2	.	.	TRBJ2-7	TGTGCCAGTAGTGAAGGACCAGGGGTAATCTACGAGCAGTACTTC	CASSEGPGVIYEQYF
TRBV2	.	.	TRBJ1-1	TGTGCCAGCAGTGAAGCACGGACACCGAACACTGAAGCTTTCTTT	CASSEARTPNTEAFF
TRBV5-1	TRBD2	.	TRBJ2-3	TGCGCCAGCAGCCCGAGCGGGGTCACACACGATACGCAGTATTTT	CASSPSGVTHDTQYF
TRBV6-6	.	.	TRBJ1-3	TGTGCCAGCCGCCGAGGTGATGACACCATATATTTT	CASRRGDDTIYF
TRBV12-3/TRBV12-4	TRBD1	.	TRBJ1-2	TGTGCCAGCAGTCCCCCGGGACAGGATGGCTACACCTTC	CASSPPGQDGYTF
TRBV12-5	.	.	TRBJ2-7	TGTGCTAGTGGTTTGGTAATCCCAGGCGAGCAGTACTTC	CASGLVIPGEQYF
TRBV30	.	.	TRBJ2-7	TGTGCCTGGAGTGGGGCAGGGGGGCACTACGAGCAGTACTTC	CAWSGAGGHYEQYF
TRBV19	.	.	TRBJ1-4	TGTGCCAGTAGTCCTCTTAACGCCGCGGGGGGAAAACTGTTTTTT	CASSPLNAAGGKLFF
TRBV2	TRBD2	few	TRBJ2-7	TGTGCCAGCAGTCCCCTAGCGGGGAAGCAGTACTTC	CASSPLAGKQYF